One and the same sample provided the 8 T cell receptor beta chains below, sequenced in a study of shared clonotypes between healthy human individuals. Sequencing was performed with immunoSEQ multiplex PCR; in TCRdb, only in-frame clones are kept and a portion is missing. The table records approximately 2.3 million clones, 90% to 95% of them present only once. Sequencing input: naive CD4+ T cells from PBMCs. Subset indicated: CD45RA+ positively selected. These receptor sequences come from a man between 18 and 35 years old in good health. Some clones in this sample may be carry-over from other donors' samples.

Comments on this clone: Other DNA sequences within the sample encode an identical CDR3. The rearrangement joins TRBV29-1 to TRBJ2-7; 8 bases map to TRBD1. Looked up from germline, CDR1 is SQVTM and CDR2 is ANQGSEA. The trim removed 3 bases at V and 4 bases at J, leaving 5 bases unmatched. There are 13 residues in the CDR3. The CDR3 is CSVEGTGFYEQYF. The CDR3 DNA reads TGCAGCGTTGAGGGGACAGGATTTTACGAGCAGTACTTC.

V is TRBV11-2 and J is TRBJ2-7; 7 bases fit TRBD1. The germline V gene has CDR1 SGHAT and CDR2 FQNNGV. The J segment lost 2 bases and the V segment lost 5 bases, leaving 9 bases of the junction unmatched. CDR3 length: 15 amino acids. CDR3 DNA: TGTGCCAGCAGCACCCGACGGCAGGGGGCCTACGAGCAGTACTTC. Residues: CASSTRRQGAYEQYF.

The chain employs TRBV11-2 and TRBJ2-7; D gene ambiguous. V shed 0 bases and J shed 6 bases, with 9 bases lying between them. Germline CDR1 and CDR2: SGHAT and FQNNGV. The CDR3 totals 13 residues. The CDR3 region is CASSLDQNAEQYF. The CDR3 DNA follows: TGTGCCAGCAGCTTAGATCAAAACGCCGAGCAGTACTTC.

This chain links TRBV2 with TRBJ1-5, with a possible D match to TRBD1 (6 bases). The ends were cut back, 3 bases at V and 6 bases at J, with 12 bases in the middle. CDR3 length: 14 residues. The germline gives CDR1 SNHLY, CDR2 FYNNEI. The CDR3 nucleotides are TGTGCCAGCAGTGAGAATTGGGGGGCTCAGCCCCAGCATTTT. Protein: CASSENWGAQPQHF.

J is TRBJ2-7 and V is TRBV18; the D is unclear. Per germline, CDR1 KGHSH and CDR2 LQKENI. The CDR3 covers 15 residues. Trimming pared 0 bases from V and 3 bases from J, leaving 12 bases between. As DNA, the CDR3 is TGTGCCAGCTCACCACCGAGGCCGACGGGCTACGAGCAGTACTTC. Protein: CASSPPRPTGYEQYF.

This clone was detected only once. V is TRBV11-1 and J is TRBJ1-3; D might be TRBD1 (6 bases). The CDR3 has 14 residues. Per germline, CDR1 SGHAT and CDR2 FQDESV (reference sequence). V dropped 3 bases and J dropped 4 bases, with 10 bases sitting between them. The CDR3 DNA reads TGTGCCAGCAGCTTTCAGGGGCGCGGAAACACCATATATTTT. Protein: CASSFQGRGNTIYF.

The CDR3 bases are TGTGCCAGCATCTCTCACAGGGGACTAGCGGAACAAGAGACCCAGTACTTC. Its protein product is CASISHRGLAEQETQYF. This rearrangement joins TRBV28 to TRBJ2-5; 11 nucleotides agree with TRBD2. Germline values: CDR1 MDHEN, CDR2 SYDVKM. J was trimmed by 2 bases and V by 7 bases; bases with no gene match: 12. The CDR3 is 17 residues long. Full variable domain (outside the CDR3, taken from reference TRBV28 and TRBJ2-5): DVKVTQSSRYLVKRTGEKVFLECVQDMDHENMFWYRQDPGLGLRLIYFSYDVKMKEKGDIPEGYSVSREKKERFSLILESASTNQTSMYLCASISHRGLAEQETQYFGPGTRLLVL.

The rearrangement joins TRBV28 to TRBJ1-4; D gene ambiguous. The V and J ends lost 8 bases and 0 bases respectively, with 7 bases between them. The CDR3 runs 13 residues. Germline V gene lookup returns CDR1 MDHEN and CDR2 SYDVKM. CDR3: CASLSATNEKLFF. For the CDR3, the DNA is TGTGCCAGCCTCAGTGCAACTAATGAAAAACTGTTTTTT. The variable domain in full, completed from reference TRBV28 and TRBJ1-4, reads DVKVTQSSRYLVKRTGEKVFLECVQDMDHENMFWYRQDPGLGLRLIYFSYDVKMKEKGDIPEGYSVSREKKERFSLILESASTNQTSMYLCASLSATNEKLFFGSGTQLSVL.